This entry lists 17 T cell receptor beta chains sequenced from one sample in a study of CD8 T cells in ankylosing spondylitis. TCRdb itself ran the 5' RACE reads through MiXCR, one entry per CDR3 protein. The data hold approximately 39,000 distinct CDR3 sequences, with 13% observed a single time. The sample consisted of synovial fluid, either unsorted or a sorted T cell fraction (not recorded which). The source is a male donor with ankylosing spondylitis.

This clonotype was seen repeatedly, ten times or more. The chain uses TRBV19 and TRBJ2-1; 7 bases line up with TRBD2. Germline assignment: CDR1 LNHDA and CDR2 SQIVND (reference sequence). The CDR3 is 14 amino acids. The J segment lost 10 bases and the V segment lost 3 bases, leaving 9 bases of the junction unmatched. In nucleotides, the CDR3 is TGTGCCAGTAGTATTCTAGCGGCTCGACGAGAGCAGTTCTTC. This translates into CASSILAARREQFF.

On this clonotype: This may come from a read error, since a much larger clone is one base off. This chain connects TRBV3-1 to TRBJ1-1; weak D call: TRBD1 (6 bases). Per the germline V gene, CDR1 is LGHDT and CDR2 is YNNKEL (reference sequence). CDR3 length: 15 residues. The CDR3 spells CATSPSGTLNTEAFF. CDR3 coding DNA: TGTGCCACCAGCCCATCCGGGACACTGAACACTGAAGCTTTCTTT.

This clonotype came up many times. The chain carries TRBV28 and TRBJ2-6, with D uncertain. V was pared by 3 bases and J by 0 bases, with 9 bases between. CDR3 length: 16 amino acids. The germline CDR1 and CDR2 sequences are MDHEN and SYDVKM. The CDR3: CASSFPRSSGANVLTF. In DNA form, the CDR3 reads TGTGCCAGCAGTTTCCCTAGGTCCTCTGGGGCCAACGTCCTGACTTTC.

This clonotype appeared many times. CDR3 sequence reads: CASSLGGNIQYF. As DNA, the CDR3 is TGTGCCAGCAGTTTGGGAGGAAACATTCAGTACTTC. J is TRBJ2-4 and V is TRBV12-3 or TRBV12-4, with D maybe TRBD2 (6 bases). The CDR3 totals 12 residues. The V gene lost 3 bases and the J gene lost 6 bases, with 6 bases spanning the gap.

There are a few counts of this clonotype. The chain links TRBV18 to TRBJ2-3; TRBD1 is a possible D gene (6 bases). The CDR3 sequence is 15 residues long. Germline assignment: CDR1 KGHSH and CDR2 LQKENI. Deletions cut 6 bases from V and 2 bases from J, with 15 bases between. The CDR3 DNA is TGTGCCAGCTCGACCGGGACAAGAATCACAGATACGCAGTATTTT. This codes for CASSTGTRITDTQYF. The variable domain in full, completed from reference TRBV18 and TRBJ2-3, reads NAGVMQNPRHLVRRRGQEARLRCSPMKGHSHVYWYRQLPEEGLKFMVYLQKENIIDESGMPKERFSAEFPKEGPSILRIQQVVRGDSAAYFCASSTGTRITDTQYFGPGTRLTVL.

This clonotype was picked up a small number of times. The chain is built from TRBV5-1 and TRBJ2-5; D remains unclear. Germline V gene lookup returns CDR1 SGHRS and CDR2 YFSETQ. Trimming stripped 0 bases from V and 4 bases from J, with 16 bases between. The CDR3 runs 16 residues. The CDR3: CASSLAAYYSRETQYF. Here the CDR3 DNA reads TGCGCCAGCAGCTTGGCCGCGTACTACTCGCGAGAGACCCAGTACTTC.

The chain links TRBV11-1 to TRBJ2-6; 8 bases line up with TRBD1. Germline trimming cut 5 bases from V and 2 bases from J; bases unmatched to any gene: 14. The germline CDR1 and CDR2 sequences are SGHAT and FQDESV (reference sequence). The CDR3 consists of 19 residues. This CDR3 is CASSPRQGRLHPGANVLTF. The CDR3 coding sequence is TGTGCCAGCAGCCCAAGACAGGGGAGGTTGCACCCTGGGGCCAACGTCCTGACTTTC.

This clonotype was seen at least ten times. This chain uses TRBV11-2 with TRBJ1-1, with 9 nucleotides matching TRBD1. The junction had 12 bases not matched to a gene; V was cut back by 1 base and J by 0 bases. Germline CDR1 is SGHAT and CDR2 is FQNNGV. This CDR3 has 19 amino acids. The CDR3 reads CASSLGVEGQGRVNTEAFF. CDR3 bases: TGTGCCAGCAGCTTAGGGGTGGAGGGACAGGGACGGGTGAACACTGAAGCTTTCTTT.

The count of this clonotype is one. The rearrangement uses TRBV9 and TRBJ2-3; D is perhaps TRBD2 (6 bases). The V end was cut by 3 bases, the J end by 1 base, with 12 bases between. The V gene's germline CDR1 is SGDLS and CDR2 YYNGEE. The CDR3 consists of 15 residues. The DNA for the CDR3 is TGTGCCAGCAGCGCATCCGGGACTGGCACAGATACGCAGTATTTT. This gives the protein CASSASGTGTDTQYF.

This clonotype has a handful of counts. The J gene is TRBJ2-5, the V gene TRBV12-3 or TRBV12-4; no clear D. The CDR3 has 15 amino acids. Trimming cost V 5 bases and J 2 bases, with 15 bases left between them. The CDR3 here is CASSTHWRVQETQYF. The CDR3 DNA reads TGTGCCAGCAGTACGCACTGGCGAGTTCAAGAGACCCAGTACTTC.

This clonotype was recorded at least ten times. The rearrangement joins TRBV6-1 to TRBJ1-5; TRBD1 might be the D (6 bases). Germline lookup yields CDR1 MNHNS and CDR2 SASEGT. The CDR3 has 15 amino acids. The V end lost 6 bases, the J end lost 5 bases, and 17 bases lay between the germline ends. The CDR3 nucleotides are TGTGCCAGCAGACGCAGGGGCCGCGGGGATCAGCCCCAGCATTTT. It specifies CASRRRGRGDQPQHF.

This clonotype was seen repeatedly, ten times or more. The rearrangement joins TRBV6-2 or TRBV6-3 to TRBJ2-2; maybe TRBD2 (6 bases). This CDR3 is 15 amino acids long. The V end was cut by 0 bases, the J end by 3 bases, with 8 bases between. In germline, CDR1 is MNHEY, CDR2 SVGEGT. CDR3 sequence reads: CASSYSWGDTGELFF. The CDR3 DNA is TGTGCCAGCAGTTACTCGTGGGGGGACACCGGGGAGCTGTTTTTT.

The V gene is TRBV5-1, the J gene TRBJ1-4, with D hard to call. Germline V gives CDR1 SGHRS, CDR2 YFSETQ. V shed 0 bases and J shed 0 bases, with 9 bases lying between them. The CDR3 contains 16 residues. The CDR3 here is CASSLDPPTTNEKLFF. Written as DNA, the CDR3 is TGCGCCAGCAGCTTGGATCCACCTACAACTAATGAAAAACTGTTTTTT.

This clonotype was seen at least ten times. The junction does not match germline at one end; this may be a read error. J is TRBJ2-1 and V is TRBV12-3 or TRBV12-4, with TRBD2 identical over 10 bases. This CDR3 is built from 16 residues. CDR3 coding DNA: TGTGCCAGCAGTTTAGGGCCAGCGGGAGGGCCCAGTCCTGGGATCTTC. This sequence encodes CASSLGPAGGPSPGIF.

The rearrangement links TRBV6-4 to TRBJ2-2; 10 bases match TRBD2. The CDR3 consists of 16 residues. From germline, CDR1 is MRHNA and CDR2 SNTAGT. The ends lost 0 bases at V and 5 bases at J; junction bases unmatched: 3. This CDR3 is CASSDSAGGETGELFF. CDR3 nucleotides: TGTGCCAGCAGTGACTCAGCGGGAGGGGAAACCGGGGAGCTGTTTTTT.

At least ten counts were recorded for this clonotype. J is TRBJ1-1 and V is TRBV13; no clear D. The CDR3 consists of 13 residues. Between the trimmed V and J ends, which lost 0 bases and 3 bases, there was a span of 5 bases. In germline, CDR1 is PRHDT, CDR2 FYEKMQ (reference sequence). CDR3 region: CASSLGLDTEAFF. CDR3 sequence (DNA): TGTGCCAGCAGCTTAGGGTTGGACACTGAAGCTTTCTTT.

This clonotype was detected ten times or more. The V call is TRBV12-3 or TRBV12-4, the J call TRBJ2-1; D possibly corresponds to TRBD1 (6 bases). The CDR3 spans 12 residues. The V end lost 10 bases, the J end lost 9 bases, and 16 bases lay between the germline ends. The CDR3 region has the DNA TGTGCCACCAAGACAGGAATTGGTGAGCAGTTCTTC. As protein: CATKTGIGEQFF.